These 5 T cell receptor beta chains share one sample of origin, sequenced in a study of T cell responses to AZD1222 COVID-19 vaccine. Clones were read by immunoSEQ multiplex PCR, and TCRdb kept only the in-frame ones, dropping some. The repertoire holds around 250,000 clones, with 93% as singletons. The sample here was peripheral blood, taken on day 0 of AZD1222 vaccination. The receptor source for this set is an adult in good health.

This chain links TRBV7-9 with TRBJ2-1; TRBD2 is a possible D gene (5 bases). Trimming cost V 2 bases and J 13 bases, with 12 bases left between them. The CDR3 spans 12 residues. Germline CDR1 reads SEHNR; CDR2 reads FQNEAQ (reference sequence). This CDR3 reads CASSLPTGLQFF. CDR3 DNA sequence: TGTGCCAGCAGCTTACCGACTGGACTTCAGTTCTTC.

This clone occurred once. The chain carries TRBV15 and TRBJ2-7; 7 nucleotides agree with TRBD1. Germline V lookup: CDR1 LNHNV, CDR2 YYDKDF (reference sequence). The J segment lost 3 bases and the V segment lost 0 bases, leaving 5 bases of the junction unmatched. The CDR3 runs to 15 residues. The CDR3 protein is CATSRDLYRGYEQYF. For the CDR3, the DNA is TGTGCCACCAGCAGAGATCTGTACAGGGGCTACGAGCAGTACTTC. The variable domain in full, with the rest retrieved from reference TRBV15 and TRBJ2-7, is DAMVIQNPRYQVTQFGKPVTLSCSQTLNHNVMYWYQQKSSQAPKLLFHYYDKDFNNEADTPDNFQSRRPNTSFCFLDIRSPGLGDTAMYLCATSRDLYRGYEQYFGPGTRLTVT.

The genes are TRBV11-2 and TRBJ1-4, with no clear D. Germline loops: CDR1 SGHAT, CDR2 FQNNGV. The germline V and J ends were trimmed by 6 bases and 6 bases, with 20 bases remaining between them. This CDR3 is built from 16 residues. Written as DNA, the CDR3 is TGTGCCAGCAGGTTGGACGGCCAGAGGGCCCATGAAAAACTGTTTTTT. Translated, it gives CASRLDGQRAHEKLFF.

V usage is TRBV4-1 and J usage is TRBJ2-7, with 8 bases aligning to TRBD1. Germline CDR1 MGHRA, CDR2 YSYEKL. The CDR3 extends over 14 amino acids. Trimming removed 4 bases from V and 2 bases from J; junction bases left unmatched: 4. Here the CDR3 reads CASSLGQGAYEQYF. CDR3 nucleotides: TGCGCCAGCAGCCTAGGACAGGGCGCCTACGAGCAGTACTTC.

The chain couples TRBV27 to TRBJ2-7, with no clear D. Germline V gene sequence: CDR1 MNHEY, CDR2 SMNVEV (reference sequence). The CDR3 contains 14 residues. The V end lost 3 bases, the J end lost 3 bases, and 12 bases lay between the germline ends. The chain's CDR3 is CASSFGPNFYEQYF. CDR3 DNA: TGTGCCAGCAGTTTCGGACCCAATTTCTACGAGCAGTACTTC.